This is a list of T cell receptor beta chains from one sample in a study of T cells in Graves' hyperthyroidism and ophthalmopathy. TCRdb fed the multiplex PCR reads into MiXCR, producing one record per CDR3 protein. The sample holds around 440,000 distinct CDR3 sequences, around 14% seen once. Sequenced sample: blood. The receptors originated from a young woman with Graves' hyperthyroidism. Both conserved end residues are part of each CDR3. The D gene is left open where the match is weak. Not all rows give a size; the values are once, few, many and, for expanded clones, a class.

>TRBV12-5|TRBJ2-1|TRBD2|many
TGTGCTAGTGCCGGGTTAGCGGGAGGGCCTTATGAGCAGTTCTTC
CASAGLAGGPYEQFF
>TRBV12-3/TRBV12-4|TRBJ1-2|TRBD1|many
TGTGCCAGCAGTACAGACAGGGTCGGAGGCTACACCTTC
CASSTDRVGGYTF
>TRBV11-2|TRBJ1-5|-|-
TGTGCCAGCAGCTTAGCGAGGGGAAACGGCAATCAGCCCCAGCATTTT
CASSLARGNGNQPQHF
>TRBV7-2|TRBJ1-1|-|many
TGTGCAACTAATCAGGGAACTGAAGCTTTCTTT
CATNQGTEAFF
>TRBV4-3|TRBJ2-1|TRBD1|many
TGCGCCAGCAGCCACCCTGGCCAGGACAGGAGCTCCTACAATGAGCAGTTCTTC
CASSHPGQDRSSYNEQFF
>TRBV12-3/TRBV12-4|TRBJ2-7|TRBD2|many
TGTGCCAGCAGACGAGGCGGGGGACGAGACACCTACGAGCAGTACTTC
CASRRGGGRDTYEQYF
>TRBV7-2|TRBJ1-5|-|many
TGTGCCAGCAGCTCCACAGGGAGATTCAATCAGCCCCAGCATTTT
CASSSTGRFNQPQHF
>TRBV9|TRBJ2-7|TRBD2|-
TGTGCCAGCAGCGTATCATCGGGGGGGGGATTTTACGAGCAGTACTTC
CASSVSSGGGFYEQYF
>TRBV29-1|TRBJ2-1|TRBD1|few
TGCAGCGTTGGAACAGGGGTTTACAATGAGCAGTTCTTC
CSVGTGVYNEQFF
>TRBV9|TRBJ1-5|-|few
TGTGCCAGCAGCGCCATGGGGGGTGATCAGCCCCAGCATTTT
CASSAMGGDQPQHF